A selection of T cell receptor beta chains follows, all from one sample in a study of blood T cell repertoires in COVID-19. Profiled with immunoSEQ multiplex PCR; TCRdb holds only in-frame clones, not every one. The sample has roughly 400,000 clones, about 87% seen once; the top ten hold roughly 10%. What was sequenced was PBMCs or T cells enriched from blood (not recorded which). These receptors all stem from a woman in her forties or fifties who had recovered from COVID-19. Both conserved end residues are part of each CDR3. A D gene is named only where the DNA matches it firmly. Clone size is shown for a subset of rows, as once, few, many or a class of expanded clone.

clone_size,d_call,j_call,cdr3_length,v_call,cdr3_nt,cdr3_aa
.,TRBD1,TRBJ2-2,16,TRBV24-1,TGTGCCACCAGTGACGAGGGACAGCAGAACACCGGGGAGCTGTTTTTT,CATSDEGQQNTGELFF
few,TRBD1,TRBJ2-7,15,TRBV29-1,TGCAGCGTTGAAGATGCAGGGACAGGAACCTACGAGCAGTACTTC,CSVEDAGTGTYEQYF
.,TRBD1,TRBJ1-2,11,TRBV20-1,TGCAGTGCTCATACAGGGGGTGGCTACACCTTC,CSAHTGGGYTF
few,TRBD2,TRBJ2-1,16,TRBV2,TGTGCCAGCAAGAGTCTAGCGGGGGGTTCCTACAATGAGCAGTTCTTC,CASKSLAGGSYNEQFF
.,.,TRBJ2-2,15,TRBV28,TGTGCCAGCGAAACTCCCCGTGGTGTCACCGGGGAGCTGTTTTTT,CASETPRGVTGELFF
.,TRBD1,TRBJ1-2,15,TRBV16,TGTGCCAGCAGCCAATCTTCAGGGGGCTTCGAGGGCTACACCTTC,CASSQSSGGFEGYTF
.,.,TRBJ2-7,11,TRBV20-1,TGCAGTGCTCTTGATTTCGGCGAGCAGTACTTC,CSALDFGEQYF
.,.,TRBJ2-7,19,TRBV7-8,TGTGCCAGCAGCTTAGGTAGGGGGAGTACACAGGGTTTAAACTACGAGCAGTACTTC,CASSLGRGSTQGLNYEQYF
.,TRBD1,TRBJ1-2,15,TRBV28,TGTGCCAGCAGTCGGCCGGGACAGGGAAACTATGGCTACACCTTC,CASSRPGQGNYGYTF
.,TRBD2,TRBJ2-1,16,TRBV9,TGTGCCAGCAGCGCCCGGACTAGCGGGGGGCCCAATGAGCAGTTCTTC,CASSARTSGGPNEQFF
.,TRBD1,TRBJ1-2,14,TRBV5-4,TGTGCCAGCAGCTGGGACAGGGGGACAGGTGGCTACACCTTC,CASSWDRGTGGYTF
.,.,TRBJ2-2,14,TRBV6-5,TGTGCCAGCGGCCGACAGGGAGGCACCGGGGAGCTGTTTTTT,CASGRQGGTGELFF
.,TRBD2,TRBJ2-1,16,TRBV7-8,TGTGCCAGCAGCTCACTAGCGGCCGCCTTCTACAATGAGCAGTTCTTC,CASSSLAAAFYNEQFF
.,.,TRBJ2-1,15,TRBV9,TGTGCCAGTACGTGGGGGCACGGCGCCTACAATGAGCAGTTCTTC,CASTWGHGAYNEQFF
.,TRBD2,TRBJ2-5,16,TRBV19,TGTGCCAGTAGTATATCGCTAGCGGGGGGAACGGAGACCCAGTACTTC,CASSISLAGGTETQYF
.,.,TRBJ1-5,15,TRBV5-1,TGCGCCAGCAGCTTGGCGGGGGGAACCCATCAGCCCCAGCATTTT,CASSLAGGTHQPQHF
.,.,TRBJ1-4,13,TRBV28,TGTGCCAGCAGTTTTCGAGGGAATGAAAAACTGTTTTTT,CASSFRGNEKLFF
once,TRBD2,TRBJ2-5,16,TRBV2,TGTGCCAGCAGATGGGAGGGACTAGCGGGGATCCAGACCCAGTACTTC,CASRWEGLAGIQTQYF
.,.,TRBJ2-7,17,TRBV21-1,TGTGCCAGCAGCAAAGATTGGGTTCATGGGACAGGGGACGAGCAGTACTTC,CASSKDWVHGTGDEQYF
.,TRBD1,TRBJ2-1,13,TRBV29-1,TGCAGCGTTCCGGACAGGGGGGGCAATGAGCAGTTCTTC,CSVPDRGGNEQFF
.,.,TRBJ1-1,16,TRBV30,TGTGCCTGGGGGCCCGGGGTTCGGGGGTTGCATACTGAAGCTTTCTTT,CAWGPGVRGLHTEAFF
.,TRBD2,TRBJ2-2,16,TRBV25-1,TGTGCCAGCAGTGAATATTTGGGGGGGAGAACCGGGGAGCTGTTTTTT,CASSEYLGGRTGELFF
.,TRBD2,TRBJ2-1,15,TRBV7-9,TGTGCCAGCAGCGCGGGGCTAGCGGGGGGCAATGAGCAGTTCTTC,CASSAGLAGGNEQFF
.,.,TRBJ1-3,13,TRBV5-1,TGCGCCAGCAGCTTAGATCGGGGAAACACCATATATTTT,CASSLDRGNTIYF
.,.,TRBJ2-2,12,TRBV29-1,TGCAGCGTTTCCCTCAACACCGGGGAGCTGTTTTTT,CSVSLNTGELFF
.,.,TRBJ1-6,14,TRBV3-1/TRBV3-2,TGTGCCAGCAGCCAGCCCGGGGATAATTCACCCCTCCACTTT,CASSQPGDNSPLHF
once,.,TRBJ1-5,14,TRBV3-1/TRBV3-2,TGTGCCAGCAGCCGAGGGCAGGAGGATCAGCCCCAGCATTTT,CASSRGQEDQPQHF
once,TRBD2,TRBJ2-1,17,TRBV9,TGTGCCAGCAGCGTCGGGGGGGGGCCGCCCGGTAGCAGTGAGCAGTTCTTC,CASSVGGGPPGSSEQFF
.,.,TRBJ1-2,15,TRBV5-1,TGCGCCAGCAGCTCTTCAACAGGGTTGGGATTTGTGTGGACCTTC,CASSSSTGLGFVWTF
few,.,TRBJ1-6,15,TRBV9,TGTGCCAGCAGCGTAGAGGCAGGGTATAATTCACCCCTCCACTTT,CASSVEAGYNSPLHF
.,.,TRBJ2-7,14,TRBV2,TGTGCCAGCAGTGAGACAGGTTCATCCTACGAGCAGTACTTC,CASSETGSSYEQYF
.,TRBD1,TRBJ1-3,17,TRBV2,TGTGCCAGCAGTGAAGCGCGGAGGGGGCCAAATGGAAACACCATATATTTT,CASSEARRGPNGNTIYF